A selection of T cell receptor beta chains follows, all from one sample in a study of early T cells in non-severe SARS-CoV-2 infection. TCRdb re-analysed the 5' RACE reads in MiXCR, keeping a single row per CDR3 protein. The sample yields 85,000 to 100,000 distinct CDR3 sequences, 13% seen once. Sequencing was done on a sample of whole blood. The receptors stem from an adult who was a healthcare worker with PCR-confirmed SARS-CoV-2 infection or an uninfected control (not recorded which). The CDR3 runs from the conserved cysteine through the conserved F or W. The D gene is left open where the match is weak. Size tells how often a clone was seen (once, few, many) or the class of an expanded clone, and some rows leave it out.

TRBV27,NA,TRBJ2-3,NA,CASSLSTGEDTDTQYF,TGTGCCAGCAGTTTAAGCACAGGGGAGGACACAGATACGCAGTATTTT
TRBV18,NA,TRBJ2-5,once,CASSPLKNIDEETQYF,TGTGCCAGCTCACCCCTTAAAAATATTGATGAAGAGACCCAGTACTTC
TRBV6-2/TRBV6-3,TRBD2,TRBJ2-2,few,CASRRAGRNTGELFF,TGTGCCAGCAGAAGAGCGGGGCGCAACACCGGGGAGCTGTTTTTT
TRBV2,TRBD1,TRBJ2-7,NA,CATWRDRGPHEQYF,TGTGCCACCTGGAGGGACAGGGGCCCTCACGAGCAGTACTTC
TRBV5-1,NA,TRBJ1-1,many,CASSLVLNTEAFF,TGCGCCAGCAGCTTGGTTCTGAACACTGAAGCTTTCTTT
TRBV10-1,NA,TRBJ2-2,few,CASSSDGRNTGELFF,TGCGCCAGCAGCTCTGACGGCAGGAACACCGGGGAGCTGTTTTTT
TRBV5-4,NA,TRBJ1-1,many,CASSLGGSGSTEAFF,TGTGCCAGCAGCTTGGGGGGTTCAGGGTCCACTGAAGCTTTCTTT
TRBV5-1,NA,TRBJ1-5,many,CASSLGAGNQPQHF,TGCGCCAGCAGCTTAGGGGCAGGGAATCAGCCCCAGCATTTT
TRBV6-2/TRBV6-3,NA,TRBJ1-1,few,CASRGERYTEAFF,TGTGCCAGCAGGGGCGAGAGGTACACTGAAGCTTTCTTT
TRBV7-9,NA,TRBJ1-1,many,CASSLNGNEAFF,TGTGCCAGCAGCTTAAACGGGAACGAAGCTTTCTTT
TRBV7-8,TRBD2,TRBJ2-7,many,CASSLREGRNYEQYF,TGTGCCAGCAGCCTTAGGGAGGGACGTAACTACGAGCAGTACTTC
TRBV7-8,NA,TRBJ1-6,many,CASSLLAGAPNSPLHF,TGTGCCAGCAGCTTACTGGCAGGGGCCCCGAATTCACCCCTCCACTTT
TRBV7-9,TRBD1,TRBJ2-7,many,CASSPSGDRAYEQYF,TGTGCCAGCAGCCCCAGCGGGGACAGGGCCTACGAGCAGTACTTC
TRBV29-1,NA,TRBJ2-1,many,CSAPRRGGLNNEQFF,TGCAGCGCACCTAGGAGGGGGGGCCTGAACAATGAGCAGTTCTTC
TRBV3-1,NA,TRBJ1-4,few,CASSSRRPNEKLFF,TGTGCCAGCAGCTCCCGCAGACCTAATGAAAAACTGTTTTTT
TRBV14,TRBD1,TRBJ2-7,NA,CASSPQLGTGLYEQYF,TGTGCCAGCAGCCCACAACTGGGGACAGGGTTATACGAGCAGTACTTC
TRBV5-1,TRBD1,TRBJ1-1,NA,CASSPGQGRVNTEAFF,TGCGCCAGCAGCCCGGGACAGGGGAGGGTGAACACTGAAGCTTTCTTT
TRBV2,NA,TRBJ1-5,many,CASSELGLSNQPQHF,TGTGCCAGCAGTGAGCTAGGACTTAGCAATCAGCCCCAGCATTTT
TRBV6-5,TRBD1,TRBJ2-7,NA,CASSLIRTGGEQYF,TGTGCCAGCAGTCTCATACGGACAGGGGGCGAGCAGTACTTC
TRBV3-1,NA,TRBJ2-7,many,CASSPGTLSYEQYF,TGTGCCAGCAGCCCCGGGACTCTATCCTACGAGCAGTACTTC
TRBV6-2/TRBV6-3,NA,TRBJ2-7,many,CASQRDILGEQYF,TGTGCCAGCCAGAGGGACATACTAGGCGAGCAGTACTTC
TRBV7-9,TRBD1,TRBJ2-3,many,CASSPHGKTGSTDTQYF,TGTGCCAGCAGCCCCCATGGGAAGACAGGGTCCACAGATACGCAGTATTTT
TRBV5-1,NA,TRBJ2-2,many,CASSLAVSNTGELFF,TGCGCCAGCAGCTTGGCCGTATCGAACACCGGGGAGCTGTTTTTT
TRBV7-2,NA,TRBJ2-3,many,CASSLSGRASTDTQYF,TGTGCCAGCAGCTTGAGCGGCCGAGCTAGCACAGATACGCAGTATTTT
TRBV7-2,NA,TRBJ1-5,NA,CASSTQGSGQPQHF,TGTGCCAGCAGCACACAGGGTTCGGGGCAGCCCCAGCATTTT
TRBV19,NA,TRBJ2-5,many,CASSIGAEETQYF,TGTGCCAGTAGTATAGGGGCAGAAGAGACCCAGTACTTC
TRBV28,NA,TRBJ2-7,NA,CASSQLRAGTYEQYF,TGTGCCAGCAGCCAACTCAGAGCCGGTACCTACGAGCAGTACTTC
TRBV19,NA,TRBJ1-2,many,CASSTRRDGYTF,TGTGCCAGTAGTACCAGACGGGATGGCTACACCTTC
TRBV20-1,NA,TRBJ1-2,NA,CSARDLGIRADYGYTF,TGCAGTGCTAGAGATCTGGGGATAAGGGCCGACTATGGCTACACCTTC
TRBV28,NA,TRBJ1-2,NA,CASSSPWTEAYGYTF,TGTGCCAGCAGCTCACCCTGGACAGAAGCATATGGCTACACCTTC
TRBV27,NA,TRBJ2-7,few,CASSWAPPGSYEQYF,TGTGCCAGCAGCTGGGCCCCTCCGGGCTCCTACGAGCAGTACTTC
TRBV20-1,TRBD1,TRBJ2-7,NA,CSALAGQGADEQYF,TGCAGTGCCCTGGCGGGGCAGGGGGCGGACGAGCAGTACTTC
TRBV12-3/TRBV12-4,NA,TRBJ1-1,few,CASVGDPQNTEAFF,TGTGCCAGCGTAGGGGATCCCCAGAACACTGAAGCTTTCTTT
TRBV18,NA,TRBJ2-1,NA,CASSPPRVADSNEQFF,TGTGCCAGCTCACCACCGAGGGTTGCCGATTCCAATGAGCAGTTCTTC
TRBV24-1,NA,TRBJ2-5,few,CATSDPRQLETQYF,TGTGCCACCAGTGACCCCCGACAGCTCGAGACCCAGTACTTC
TRBV5-6,NA,TRBJ2-4,few,CAVVFGGKNIQYF,TGTGCCGTCGTCTTTGGGGGGAAAAACATTCAGTACTTC
TRBV5-1,NA,TRBJ1-1,few,CASSLIPGPEAFF,TGCGCCAGCAGCTTGATTCCGGGCCCTGAAGCTTTCTTT
TRBV11-2,TRBD1,TRBJ1-4,many,CASSPDRELFF,TGTGCCAGCAGCCCCGACAGGGAACTGTTTTTT
TRBV2,NA,TRBJ1-2,many,CASWGRGIYGYTF,TGTGCCAGCTGGGGGCGCGGAATCTATGGCTACACCTTC
TRBV10-3,TRBD1,TRBJ1-4,few,CAISGTGGLIGTNEKLFF,TGTGCCATCAGTGGGACAGGGGGTCTTATTGGAACTAATGAAAAACTGTTTTTT
TRBV7-3,NA,TRBJ2-5,NA,CASSFAVEETQYF,TGTGCCAGCAGCTTTGCGGTAGAAGAGACCCAGTACTTC
TRBV11-1,NA,TRBJ2-1,NA,CASSFRGDEQFF,TGTGCCAGCAGTTTCAGGGGGGATGAGCAGTTCTTC
TRBV27,TRBD1,TRBJ2-1,many,CASSLKPGQGTEQFF,TGTGCCAGCAGTCTTAAACCGGGACAGGGGACTGAGCAGTTCTTC
TRBV5-1,NA,TRBJ1-1,many,CASSLVTNTEAFF,TGCGCCAGCAGCTTGGTCACGAACACTGAAGCTTTCTTT